Below are 27 T cell receptor beta chains sequenced from a single sample in a study of blood T cell repertoires in COVID-19. Profiled with immunoSEQ multiplex PCR; TCRdb holds only in-frame clones, not every one. The data hold under 350,000 clones, with 65% to 90% observed a single time. The source material was PBMCs or T cells enriched from blood (not recorded which). All receptors come from a woman aged 40 to 55 with acute COVID-19.

This rearrangement joins TRBV7-9 to TRBJ1-1; D remains ambiguous. V gave up 1 base and J gave up 1 base, with 7 bases separating them. This CDR3 region has 14 residues. Germline loops: CDR1 SEHNR, CDR2 FQNEAQ (reference sequence). This CDR3 is CASSLGHQNTEAFF. CDR3 DNA: TGTGCCAGCAGCTTAGGACATCAGAACACTGAAGCTTTCTTT.

Only a few counts were recorded for this clone. The rearrangement uses TRBV9 and TRBJ1-4; D might be TRBD1 (5 bases). The CDR3 sequence is 15 residues long. Germline lookup yields CDR1 SGDLS and CDR2 YYNGEE. V was trimmed by 5 bases and J by 7 bases, leaving 18 bases between them. This CDR3 reads CASSAGNPGGEKLFF. DNA of the CDR3: TGTGCCAGCAGTGCAGGGAATCCGGGCGGTGAAAAACTGTTTTTT.

This clone was found once. The chain links TRBV27 to TRBJ1-6, with 7 bases aligning to TRBD1. This CDR3 has 16 amino acids. Germline assignment: CDR1 MNHEY and CDR2 SMNVEV (reference sequence). Trimming cost V 5 bases and J 1 base; bases outside gene matches: 5. The CDR3 reads CASSLRQGSYNSPLHF. The CDR3 nucleotides read TGTGCCAGCAGTCTAAGACAGGGTTCCTATAATTCACCCCTCCACTTT.

CDR3 residues: CASSPIQTSGGVYNEQFF. CDR3 DNA: TGTGCCAGCAGCCCAATCCAAACTAGCGGGGGGGTTTACAATGAGCAGTTCTTC. This rearrangement joins TRBV7-6 to TRBJ2-1, with 13 bases matching TRBD2. The CDR3 totals 18 residues. CDR1 is SGHVS and CDR2 is FNYEAQ in the germline V gene. V shed 5 bases and J 4 bases; nucleotides not matched to a gene: 11.

The V call is TRBV6-1, the J call TRBJ2-2; no reliable D call. Germline CDR1 MNHNS, CDR2 SASEGT. This CDR3 has 15 residues. With 1 base removed from V and 6 bases from J, the gap between germline ends came to 12 bases. This CDR3 is CASSEGRNFAGELFF. The CDR3 region has the DNA TGTGCCAGCAGTGAAGGCAGGAATTTCGCCGGGGAGCTGTTTTTT.

The chain combines TRBV3-1 (or the pseudogene TRBV3-2) with TRBJ2-7; 9 bases match TRBD1. V was clipped by 2 bases and J by 2 bases; unmatched bases: 1. Germline loops: CDR1 LGHDT, CDR2 YNNKEL (reference sequence). There are 14 residues in the CDR3. The CDR3 loop reads CASSQRTGAYEQYF. The CDR3 DNA reads as TGTGCCAGCAGCCAACGGACAGGGGCCTACGAGCAGTACTTC.

The chain joins TRBV27 to TRBJ2-4, with 13 nucleotides matching TRBD2. This CDR3 contains 18 residues. The V gene end was trimmed by 4 bases and the J gene end by 7 bases; junction bases not matched to a gene: 13. CDR1 and CDR2 (germline): MNHEY, SMNVEV (reference sequence). CDR3 DNA sequence: TGTGCCAGCAGTTCAAGGACCACACTAGCGGGAGGGCCTAACATTCAGTACTTC. It yields the protein CASSSRTTLAGGPNIQYF.

V usage is TRBV27 and J usage is TRBJ2-1; D possibly corresponds to TRBD2 (6 bases). The V gene lost 6 bases and the J gene lost 5 bases, with 23 bases spanning the gap. This CDR3 contains 17 residues. From germline, CDR1 is MNHEY and CDR2 SMNVEV (reference sequence). CDR3 sequence: CASRPLLRAGVNNEQFF. CDR3 nucleotide sequence: TGTGCCAGCAGGCCCCTTTTAAGAGCGGGTGTTAACAATGAGCAGTTCTTC.

The V and J genes are TRBV6-5 and TRBJ1-5, with D hard to call. The CDR3 runs to 14 residues. The V end was cut by 0 bases, the J end by 7 bases, with 10 bases between. The germline CDR1 and CDR2 sequences are MNHEY and SVGAGI. This CDR3 is CASSYSNTGQPQHF. The CDR3 coding sequence is TGTGCCAGCAGTTACTCGAATACGGGACAGCCCCAGCATTTT.

V and J are TRBV6-2 or TRBV6-3 and TRBJ1-5, with TRBD1 matching over 10 bases. The length of the CDR3 is 17 residues. Per the germline V gene, CDR1 is MNHEY and CDR2 is SVGEGT. V dropped 4 bases and J dropped 1; count of bases not matched to a gene: 7. The CDR3 DNA reads as TGTGCCAGCAGTTCAGACAGGGGGCTTAGAAGCAATCAGCCCCAGCATTTT. Translating it yields CASSSDRGLRSNQPQHF.

The chain recombines TRBV11-2 with TRBJ2-7, with D possibly matching TRBD2 (6 bases). Trimming took off 4 bases at V and 4 bases at J, with 11 bases between the two ends. Per germline, CDR1 SGHAT and CDR2 FQNNGV. This CDR3 region has 13 residues. The CDR3 DNA reads as TGTGCCAGCAGCTCCTGGGGGAGGTACGAGCAGTACTTC. Its protein product is CASSSWGRYEQYF. Full variable domain (missing parts from reference TRBV11-2 and TRBJ2-7): EAGVAQSPRYKIIEKRQSVAFWCNPISGHATLYWYQQILGQGPKLLIQFQNNGVVDDSQLPKDRFSAERLKGVDSTLKIQPAKLEDSAVYLCASSSWGRYEQYFGPGTRLTVT.

Details on this clone: It may be a read error: a sequence one base away is much more abundant. The chain is built from TRBV9 and TRBJ1-6; the D gene is possibly TRBD1 (5 bases). The V and J ends lost 3 bases and 0 bases respectively, with 7 bases between them. Per germline, CDR1 SGDLS and CDR2 YYNGEE. The CDR3 has 15 residues. CDR3 DNA sequence: TGTGCCAGCAGCGGACAGAGCTCCTATAATTCACCCCTCCACTTT. Translated: CASSGQSSYNSPLHF.

This clone was seen just once. The J gene is TRBJ1-2, the V gene TRBV6-2 or TRBV6-3; 8 bases line up with TRBD1. Trimming cost V 6 bases and J 5 bases; bases outside gene matches: 8. The CDR3 length is 14 residues. Germline assignment: CDR1 MNHEY and CDR2 SVGEGT. The CDR3 region is CASSQQQGVYGYTF. Here the CDR3 DNA reads TGTGCCAGCAGCCAGCAACAGGGGGTATATGGCTACACCTTC.

This clone ranks as medium-sized. The J gene is TRBJ1-3, the V gene TRBV29-1; TRBD1 aligns across 7 bases. Trimming took 5 bases from V and 1 from J; bases not matched to a gene: 8. This CDR3 is built from 15 residues. In germline, CDR1 is SQVTM, CDR2 ANQGSEA. The DNA of the CDR3 is TGCAGCGTTTTTACTACAGGGGTATCTGGAAACACCATATATTTT. Translated, it gives CSVFTTGVSGNTIYF. The full variable domain, rest sourced from reference TRBV29-1 and TRBJ1-3, is SAVISQKPSRDICQRGTSLTIQCQVDSQVTMMFWYRQQPGQSLTLIATANQGSEATYESGFVIDKFPISRPNLTFSTLTVSNMSPEDSSIYLCSVFTTGVSGNTIYFGEGSWLTVV.

J is TRBJ2-4 and V is TRBV15, with a tentative D call TRBD2 (5 bases). CDR1 and CDR2 from the germline V gene are LNHNV and YYDKDF (reference sequence). The CDR3 length is 18 residues. The ends were cut back, 0 bases at V and 2 bases at J, with 17 bases in the middle. The CDR3: CATSRDRGTRITKNIQYF. The CDR3, as DNA: TGTGCCACCAGCAGAGATCGGGGAACAAGAATTACCAAAAACATTCAGTACTTC.

The chain uses TRBV10-3 and TRBJ2-7, with TRBD1 matching over 7 bases. Looked up from germline, CDR1 is ENHRY and CDR2 is SYGVKD. The CDR3 runs 13 residues. J gave up 4 bases and V 8 bases, and 8 bases lay outside the gene matches. The CDR3, as DNA: TGTGCCATCTCCCGGACAGGAGGTTACGAGCAGTACTTC. It codes for CAISRTGGYEQYF.

V usage is TRBV6-2 or TRBV6-3 and J usage is TRBJ2-1; D possibly corresponds to TRBD2 (5 bases). V gave up 5 bases and J gave up 7 bases, with 18 bases separating them. The CDR3 extends over 15 amino acids. Germline V CDR1 and CDR2: MNHEY, SVGEGT. CDR3 sequence (DNA): TGTGCCAGCAGTCAAACCATAGGAGGTAGGAATGAGCAGTTCTTC. Translated: CASSQTIGGRNEQFF.

The chain carries TRBV7-9 and TRBJ1-2; 9 bases match TRBD1. This CDR3 spans 16 amino acids. J gave up 0 bases and V 1 base, and 3 bases lay outside the gene matches. CDR1 SEHNR and CDR2 FQNEAQ come from the germline V gene (reference sequence). The CDR3 sequence: CASSLGGTGSNYGYTF. The CDR3 nucleotides read TGTGCCAGCAGCTTAGGTGGGACAGGGTCTAACTATGGCTACACCTTC. The full variable domain, completed using reference TRBV7-9 and TRBJ1-2, is DTGVSQNPRHKITKRGQNVTFRCDPISEHNRLYWYRQTLGQGPEFLTYFQNEAQLEKSRLLSDRFSAERPKGSFSTLEIQRTEQGDSAMYLCASSLGGTGSNYGYTFGSGTRLTVV.

This chain links TRBV12-3 or TRBV12-4 with TRBJ1-2; D gene ambiguous. This CDR3 has 12 amino acids. The ends were cut back, 3 bases at V and 7 bases at J, with 9 bases in the middle. The CDR3 loop is CASSFQRGGYTF. In DNA form, the CDR3 reads TGTGCCAGCAGTTTCCAGCGCGGTGGCTACACCTTC.

There are a few counts of this clone. The chain has TRBV27 and TRBJ2-6, with D perhaps matching TRBD1 (7 bases). Looked up from germline, CDR1 is MNHEY and CDR2 is SMNVEV (reference sequence). Trimming took off 3 bases at V and 0 bases at J, with 18 bases between the two ends. This CDR3 comprises 19 residues. CDR3 region: CASSFDSPGGLSGANVLTF. CDR3 DNA: TGTGCCAGCAGTTTTGATAGTCCAGGGGGGCTCTCTGGGGCCAACGTCCTGACTTTC.

The rearrangement links TRBV7-2 to TRBJ2-2, with D perhaps TRBD2 (5 bases). Germline V gives CDR1 SGHTA, CDR2 FQGNSA. CDR3 length: 15 amino acids. Trimming removed 0 bases from V and 6 bases from J, with 11 bases in between. DNA of the CDR3: TGTGCCAGCAGCTTAGCTCCGGGGATGGCCGGGGAGCTGTTTTTT. Residues: CASSLAPGMAGELFF.

This clone was counted only a few times. The chain is built from TRBV7-6 and TRBJ2-1; weak D call: TRBD2 (5 bases). This CDR3 has 14 residues. Looked up from germline, CDR1 is SGHVS and CDR2 is FNYEAQ. Trimming shortened V by 3 bases and J by 2 bases, and 8 bases separated the two germline ends. The CDR3 nucleotides read TGTGCCAGCAGCTTCGGCGGGCCCTACAATGAGCAGTTCTTC. Protein: CASSFGGPYNEQFF.

The chain is built from TRBV2 and TRBJ1-1; D possibly corresponds to TRBD1 (5 bases). Germline V gene data show CDR1 as SNHLY and CDR2 as FYNNEI. The CDR3 sequence is 14 residues long. Trimming removed 6 bases from V and 1 base from J, with 12 bases in between. CDR3 protein: CASSASGQNTEAFF. CDR3 nucleotide sequence: TGTGCCAGCAGCGCCTCAGGACAGAACACTGAAGCTTTCTTT.

This chain joins TRBV2 and TRBJ1-6; TRBD1 matches at 8 bases. This CDR3 has 15 amino acids. Unmatched junction bases numbered 7, after V lost 5 bases and J lost 7 bases. In germline, CDR1 is SNHLY, CDR2 FYNNEI. CDR3 bases: TGTGCCAGCAGTATGTCAGGGGGCGAGAATTCACCCCTCCACTTT. This sequence encodes CASSMSGGENSPLHF.

This clone was counted once. The V and J genes are TRBV5-8 and TRBJ2-5; TRBD2 aligns across 10 bases. The V segment lost 5 bases and the J segment 5 bases; nucleotides outside the gene matches: 9. Germline CDR1 reads SGHTS; CDR2 reads YDEGEE. The CDR3 is 15 residues long. CDR3: CASRGEGLATETQYF. The CDR3 DNA sequence: TGTGCCAGCAGAGGAGAGGGACTAGCGACGGAGACCCAGTACTTC. Using reference TRBV5-8 and TRBJ2-5 for the parts outside the CDR3, the full variable domain is EAGVTQSPTHLIKTRGQQATLRCSPISGHTSVYWYQQALGLGLQFLLWYDEGEERNRGNFPPRFSGRQFPNYSSELNVNALELEDSALYLCASRGEGLATETQYFGPGTRLLVL.

This clone occurred a few times. This chain uses TRBV6-2 or TRBV6-3 with TRBJ2-2, with D perhaps TRBD1 (5 bases). This CDR3 has 13 amino acids. Germline loops: CDR1 MNHEY, CDR2 SVGEGT. Deletions cut 5 bases from V and 4 bases from J, with 8 bases between. CDR3 amino acids: CASSDSSTGELFF. The CDR3 nucleotides read TGTGCCAGCAGTGACAGCTCCACCGGGGAGCTGTTTTTT.

This chain links TRBV2 with TRBJ2-2; 10 bases are shared with TRBD2. Trimming at V came to 5 bases and at J to 6 bases, leaving 6 bases not matched to a gene. CDR1 SNHLY and CDR2 FYNNEI come from the germline V gene. This CDR3 comprises 15 residues. The CDR3 DNA is TGTGCCAGCAGTCGTTTAGCGGGGGGATCCGGGGAGCTGTTTTTT. This sequence encodes CASSRLAGGSGELFF.